Each of the 21 T cell receptor beta chains below was sequenced from the same sample in a study of blood T cell repertoires in COVID-19. The assay was immunoSEQ multiplex PCR, and TCRdb's table has in-frame clones only and misses some. The repertoire holds roughly 260,000 clones, with approximately 77% as singletons. Sample: peripheral blood. The receptors were sampled from a woman in her late teens or twenties with acute or convalescent COVID-19.

This sequence joins TRBV3-1 (or the pseudogene TRBV3-2) and TRBJ2-3; D might be TRBD2 (5 bases). This CDR3 has 16 residues. The V end lost 0 bases, the J end lost 0 bases, and 10 bases lay between the germline ends. Germline V lookup: CDR1 LGHDT, CDR2 YNNKEL (reference sequence). CDR3 sequence: CASSQDIGGSTDTQYF. The CDR3 region has the DNA TGTGCCAGCAGCCAAGATATTGGCGGGAGCACAGATACGCAGTATTTT.

This chain connects TRBV18 to TRBJ2-1; tentatively, D is TRBD2 (5 bases). Trimming shortened V by 0 bases and J by 8 bases, and 11 bases separated the two germline ends. Looked up from germline, CDR1 is KGHSH and CDR2 is LQKENI. This CDR3 has 14 residues. CDR3 protein: CASSPPPGSDEQFF. The CDR3 nucleotides are TGTGCCAGCTCACCACCCCCGGGGTCCGATGAGCAGTTCTTC.

The chain joins TRBV27 to TRBJ1-1; TRBD1 agrees at 8 bases. This CDR3 has 16 amino acids. V dropped 2 bases and J dropped 0; count of bases not matched to a gene: 5. Germline V gives CDR1 MNHEY, CDR2 SMNVEV (reference sequence). CDR3 bases: TGTGCCAGCAGTTTAGTCACAGGGGGGATGAACACTGAAGCTTTCTTT. This gives the protein CASSLVTGGMNTEAFF.

The rearrangement uses TRBV7-2 and TRBJ2-7; 7 positions agree with TRBD1. The germline V gene encodes CDR1 SGHTA and CDR2 FQGNSA. The CDR3 totals 13 residues. V shed 6 bases and J 3 bases; nucleotides not matched to a gene: 5. The CDR3 loop is CASREGQRYEQYF. As DNA, the CDR3 is TGTGCCAGCAGAGAGGGACAGCGCTACGAGCAGTACTTC.

This clone was found a few times. The rearrangement links TRBV3-1 (or the pseudogene TRBV3-2) to TRBJ2-4; D remains ambiguous. V was trimmed by 3 bases and J by 0 bases, leaving 6 bases between them. This CDR3 comprises 14 residues. CDR1 LGHDT and CDR2 YNNKEL come from the germline V gene (reference sequence). In DNA, the CDR3 is TGTGCCAGCAGCCAGACTGTAGCCAAAAACATTCAGTACTTC. Its translation is CASSQTVAKNIQYF.

This chain joins TRBV5-1 and TRBJ2-5, with 8 bases identical to TRBD1. The ends lost 0 bases at V and 3 bases at J; junction bases unmatched: 1. Germline lookup yields CDR1 SGHRS and CDR2 YFSETQ. This CDR3 is built from 14 residues. CDR3 DNA sequence: TGCGCCAGCAGCTTGGGGGGACAGGAAGAGACCCAGTACTTC. Residues: CASSLGGQEETQYF.

The chain uses TRBV11-2 and TRBJ2-3; TRBD1 agrees at 8 bases. CDR3 length: 15 residues. Germline V gives CDR1 SGHAT, CDR2 FQNNGV. V was clipped by 2 bases and J by 7 bases; unmatched bases: 8. The CDR3 bases are TGTGCCAGCAGCTTAAGGGACAGGACGGAGAATACGCAGTATTTT. Translation gives CASSLRDRTENTQYF. The whole variable domain, filled in from reference TRBV11-2 and TRBJ2-3, reads EAGVAQSPRYKIIEKRQSVAFWCNPISGHATLYWYQQILGQGPKLLIQFQNNGVVDDSQLPKDRFSAERLKGVDSTLKIQPAKLEDSAVYLCASSLRDRTENTQYFGPGTRLTVL.

The rearrangement uses TRBV6-2 or TRBV6-3 and TRBJ2-2; 10 bases map to TRBD2. The CDR3 is 15 amino acids. Germline values: CDR1 MNHEY, CDR2 SVGEGT. Trimming at V came to 6 bases and at J to 5 bases, leaving 6 bases not matched to a gene. CDR3 loop: CASSRLAGGTGELFF. The DNA for the CDR3 is TGTGCCAGCAGCAGACTAGCGGGTGGGACCGGGGAGCTGTTTTTT.

In its sample, this clone was seen once. The chain joins TRBV25-1 to TRBJ2-5, with 11 positions matching TRBD2. The ends lost 6 bases at V and 4 bases at J; junction bases unmatched: 1. Germline CDR1 and CDR2: MGHDK and SYGVNS. This CDR3 comprises 13 residues. The CDR3 sequence: CASSLAGGETQYF. The DNA for the CDR3 is TGTGCCAGCAGCCTAGCGGGAGGAGAGACCCAGTACTTC.

The chain couples TRBV19 to TRBJ2-7, with 9 bases fitting TRBD1. Per germline, CDR1 LNHDA and CDR2 SQIVND (reference sequence). This CDR3 has 14 amino acids. The V segment lost 3 bases and the J segment 4 bases; nucleotides outside the gene matches: 4. For the CDR3, the DNA is TGTGCCAGTAGTATCCGGGACAGGGTGTACGAGCAGTACTTC. This translates into CASSIRDRVYEQYF.

The chain is built from TRBV27 and TRBJ2-3, with 10 bases matching TRBD2. CDR1 and CDR2 from the germline V gene are MNHEY and SMNVEV (reference sequence). The CDR3 contains 18 residues. V dropped 4 bases and J dropped 0; count of bases not matched to a gene: 10. The chain's CDR3 is CASSSLPGLAASTDTQYF. CDR3 in DNA: TGTGCCAGCAGTTCGCTACCCGGACTAGCGGCTAGCACAGATACGCAGTATTTT.

The chain has TRBV28 and TRBJ1-5; D possibly corresponds to TRBD1 (5 bases). Trimming left V 5 bases short and J 1 base short, with 18 bases between. This CDR3 comprises 17 residues. The germline V gene has CDR1 MDHEN and CDR2 SYDVKM. The CDR3 region is CASSLTGTQGSNQPQHF. The DNA of the CDR3 is TGTGCCAGCAGTCTGACCGGGACTCAGGGCAGCAATCAGCCCCAGCATTTT.

V is TRBV28 and J is TRBJ1-6, with 8 positions matching TRBD1. Germline V gene sequence: CDR1 MDHEN, CDR2 SYDVKM. The CDR3 totals 18 residues. V lost 8 bases, J lost 7 bases, and 19 bases stayed unmatched. CDR3 sequence reads: CASGGTGPWHEKNSPLHF. The CDR3 DNA sequence: TGTGCCAGCGGGGGGACAGGACCATGGCATGAGAAAAATTCACCCCTCCACTTT.

This sequence joins TRBV7-2 and TRBJ1-5; 7 bases map to TRBD1. Germline V CDR1 and CDR2: SGHTA, FQGNSA. J lost 6 bases, V lost 0 bases, and 5 bases had no gene match. This CDR3 spans 15 amino acids. DNA for the CDR3: TGTGCCAGCAGCTTAGCGCGATCAGGGGGTCAGCCCCAGCATTTT. It codes for CASSLARSGGQPQHF.

The chain combines TRBV5-1 with TRBJ1-1; 7 nucleotides agree with TRBD1. With 4 bases clipped from V and 1 base from J, the junction kept 1 base outside the gene matches. The CDR3 loop spans 13 amino acids. From germline, CDR1 is SGHRS and CDR2 YFSETQ. In nucleotides, the CDR3 is TGCGCCAGCAGCGGGACAGCGAACACTGAAGCTTTCTTT. Protein product: CASSGTANTEAFF.

The chain's CDR3 is CSVVTGVDTEAFF. The CDR3 DNA is TGCAGCGTCGTGACAGGGGTGGACACTGAAGCTTTCTTT. V usage is TRBV29-1 and J usage is TRBJ1-1, with 8 bases fitting TRBD1. V was clipped by 6 bases and J by 3 bases; unmatched bases: 6. The V gene's germline CDR1 is SQVTM and CDR2 ANQGSEA. This CDR3 spans 13 amino acids.

This chain links TRBV6-6 with TRBJ2-1; D is undetermined. The CDR3 sequence is 12 residues long. Per germline, CDR1 MNHNY and CDR2 SVGAGI (reference sequence). V shed 5 bases and J shed 5 bases, with 7 bases lying between them. The CDR3 DNA reads TGTGCCAGCAGTCCCACGGACAATGAGCAGTTCTTC. It is translated as CASSPTDNEQFF.

A single count supports this clone. The chain carries TRBV6-1 and TRBJ1-5; the D is unclear. The CDR3 loop spans 14 amino acids. Germline CDR1 MNHNS, CDR2 SASEGT. V was trimmed by 2 bases and J by 5 bases, leaving 10 bases between them. The DNA of the CDR3 is TGTGCCAGCAGTGAAAGAGGAGAGTATCAGCCCCAGCATTTT. Encoded protein: CASSERGEYQPQHF.

The V and J genes are TRBV6-5 and TRBJ1-1, with TRBD1 as a possible D gene (5 bases). The CDR3 sequence is 15 residues long. V gave up 3 bases and J gave up 1 base, with 12 bases separating them. The germline CDR1 and CDR2 sequences are MNHEY and SVGAGI. DNA for the CDR3: TGTGCCAGCAGTTATTTGGGACTTCCGAACACTGAAGCTTTCTTT. This encodes CASSYLGLPNTEAFF.

The CDR3, as DNA: TGTGCCAGCAGCTTGGGACTAGCGGGGGCCTACGAGCAGTACTTC. Its protein product is CASSLGLAGAYEQYF. The rearrangement links TRBV5-6 to TRBJ2-7; TRBD2 agrees at 12 bases. The J segment lost 2 bases and the V segment lost 0 bases, leaving 0 bases of the junction unmatched. Germline lookup yields CDR1 SGHDT and CDR2 YYEEEE. The CDR3 covers 15 residues.

The chain has TRBV28 and TRBJ2-7, with D perhaps TRBD1 (6 bases). From germline, CDR1 is MDHEN and CDR2 SYDVKM. The CDR3 totals 12 residues. Trimming pared 7 bases from V and 4 bases from J, leaving 11 bases between. The CDR3 DNA is TGTGCCAGCACCAGGACAGCTTACGAGCAGTACTTC. Amino acids: CASTRTAYEQYF.